These T cell receptor beta chains were read from a single sample in a study of blood T cell repertoires in COVID-19. TCRdb's copy holds only in-frame clones and misses some; the assay was immunoSEQ multiplex PCR. The top ten hold roughly 8% of the sample, which has approximately 150,000 clones, less than 85% seen once. Sequenced: peripheral blood. The receptor source for this set is a woman aged 60 to 75 with COVID-19, enrolled during active disease. Each CDR3 is given with its conserved first and last residue. The order of the fields is clone size, CDR3 length, V gene, D gene, J gene, CDR3 protein, CDR3 DNA. D genes are given only for firm matches. Clone size is not always given. Where it is, it says once, few, many or a class for expanded clones.

clone_size: .
cdr3_length: 14
v_call: TRBV3-1/TRBV3-2
d_call: .
j_call: TRBJ1-6
cdr3_aa: CASSLQGSNSPLHF
cdr3_nt: TGTGCCAGCAGCCTACAGGGTAGTAATTCACCCCTCCACTTT

clone_size: .
cdr3_length: 17
v_call: TRBV3-1/TRBV3-2
d_call: TRBD2
j_call: TRBJ2-3
cdr3_aa: CASSRRTTSGGTDTQYF
cdr3_nt: TGTGCCAGCAGCCGACGGACCACTAGCGGGGGCACAGATACGCAGTATTTT

clone_size: .
cdr3_length: 14
v_call: TRBV7-2
d_call: .
j_call: TRBJ2-5
cdr3_aa: CASSFQGGQETQYF
cdr3_nt: TGTGCCAGCAGCTTTCAAGGGGGCCAAGAGACCCAGTACTTC

clone_size: once
cdr3_length: 15
v_call: TRBV6-2/TRBV6-3
d_call: TRBD1
j_call: TRBJ2-2
cdr3_aa: CASSRGTGVSGELFF
cdr3_nt: TGTGCCAGCAGCCGAGGGACAGGGGTTTCCGGGGAGCTGTTTTTT

clone_size: .
cdr3_length: 17
v_call: TRBV19
d_call: TRBD1
j_call: TRBJ1-5
cdr3_aa: CASSIDPGQALNQPQHF
cdr3_nt: TGTGCCAGTAGTATAGACCCGGGACAGGCCCTAAATCAGCCCCAGCATTTT

clone_size: medium-sized
cdr3_length: 17
v_call: TRBV10-3
d_call: TRBD1
j_call: TRBJ2-1
cdr3_aa: CAISGNDRALTYNEQFF
cdr3_nt: TGTGCCATCAGTGGTAACGACAGGGCACTTACGTACAATGAGCAGTTCTTC

clone_size: .
cdr3_length: 12
v_call: TRBV15
d_call: .
j_call: TRBJ1-2
cdr3_aa: CATSRDMSGYTF
cdr3_nt: TGTGCCACCAGCAGGGACATGAGTGGCTACACCTTC

clone_size: .
cdr3_length: 13
v_call: TRBV18
d_call: TRBD1
j_call: TRBJ2-7
cdr3_aa: CASSPFTGTAVRF
cdr3_nt: TGTGCCAGCTCACCTTTTACCGGGACAGCCGTTCGCTTC

clone_size: .
cdr3_length: 14
v_call: TRBV28
d_call: TRBD1
j_call: TRBJ1-3
cdr3_aa: CASSPRGPGNTIYF
cdr3_nt: TGTGCCAGCAGCCCAAGGGGGCCTGGAAACACCATATATTTT

clone_size: .
cdr3_length: 15
v_call: TRBV7-8
d_call: TRBD2
j_call: TRBJ2-1
cdr3_aa: CASSLAAGGPGVQFF
cdr3_nt: TGTGCCAGCAGCTTAGCGGCGGGAGGGCCCGGTGTGCAGTTCTTC

clone_size: .
cdr3_length: 15
v_call: TRBV3-1/TRBV3-2
d_call: TRBD2
j_call: TRBJ2-7
cdr3_aa: CASSRKREGRYEQYF
cdr3_nt: TGTGCCAGCAGCCGGAAGCGGGAGGGCCGTTACGAGCAGTACTTC

clone_size: .
cdr3_length: 15
v_call: TRBV27
d_call: TRBD1
j_call: TRBJ2-7
cdr3_aa: CASSSGTAPWDEQYF
cdr3_nt: TGTGCCAGCAGTTCCGGGACAGCGCCGTGGGACGAGCAGTACTTC

clone_size: .
cdr3_length: 15
v_call: TRBV4-2
d_call: .
j_call: TRBJ2-5
cdr3_aa: CASSQLGSGHMAQYF
cdr3_nt: TGTGCCAGCAGCCAACTCGGTTCGGGACACATGGCCCAGTACTTC

clone_size: .
cdr3_length: 16
v_call: TRBV9
d_call: .
j_call: TRBJ2-2
cdr3_aa: CASSVGTEANTGELFF
cdr3_nt: TGTGCCAGCAGCGTAGGTACAGAAGCGAACACCGGGGAGCTGTTTTTT

clone_size: .
cdr3_length: 17
v_call: TRBV27
d_call: TRBD1
j_call: TRBJ1-4
cdr3_aa: CASSRDRARSTNEKLFF
cdr3_nt: TGTGCCAGCAGCCGGGACAGGGCGAGATCAACTAATGAAAAACTGTTTTTT

clone_size: .
cdr3_length: 16
v_call: TRBV7-2
d_call: TRBD1
j_call: TRBJ1-5
cdr3_aa: CASSLAGQGANQPQHF
cdr3_nt: TGTGCCAGCAGCTTAGCTGGCCAGGGGGCGAATCAGCCCCAGCATTTT

clone_size: few
cdr3_length: 14
v_call: TRBV28
d_call: .
j_call: TRBJ1-6
cdr3_aa: CASTGGGGGSPLHF
cdr3_nt: TGTGCCAGTACGGGAGGGGGAGGAGGATCACCCCTCCACTTT

clone_size: .
cdr3_length: 12
v_call: TRBV30
d_call: .
j_call: TRBJ2-7
cdr3_aa: CAWSRQTYEQYF
cdr3_nt: TGTGCCTGGAGTAGACAAACCTACGAGCAGTACTTC

clone_size: few
cdr3_length: 15
v_call: TRBV5-1
d_call: TRBD1
j_call: TRBJ1-1
cdr3_aa: CASSPGTVGNTEAFF
cdr3_nt: TGCGCCAGCAGCCCTGGGACAGTCGGGAACACTGAAGCTTTCTTT

clone_size: .
cdr3_length: 16
v_call: TRBV20-1
d_call: TRBD1
j_call: TRBJ1-5
cdr3_aa: CSASSPGTGSNQPQHF
cdr3_nt: TGCAGTGCTAGTAGCCCTGGGACAGGTAGCAATCAGCCCCAGCATTTT

clone_size: .
cdr3_length: 11
v_call: TRBV5-6
d_call: .
j_call: TRBJ2-1
cdr3_aa: CASSSGSEQFF
cdr3_nt: TGTGCCAGCAGCTCCGGGTCCGAGCAGTTCTTC

clone_size: once
cdr3_length: 12
v_call: TRBV29-1
d_call: TRBD1
j_call: TRBJ2-3
cdr3_aa: CSGGQGTDTQYF
cdr3_nt: TGCAGCGGGGGACAGGGTACAGATACGCAGTATTTT

clone_size: .
cdr3_length: 16
v_call: TRBV9
d_call: TRBD2
j_call: TRBJ2-3
cdr3_aa: CASSVGTSGGTDTQYF
cdr3_nt: TGTGCCAGCAGCGTCGGGACTAGCGGGGGAACAGATACGCAGTATTTT

clone_size: .
cdr3_length: 16
v_call: TRBV7-3
d_call: TRBD2
j_call: TRBJ2-3
cdr3_aa: CASSPLAGGLGDTQYF
cdr3_nt: TGTGCCAGCAGCCCACTAGCGGGGGGCCTTGGAGATACGCAGTATTTT

clone_size: few
cdr3_length: 13
v_call: TRBV29-1
d_call: .
j_call: TRBJ2-3
cdr3_aa: CSVDSGVADTQYF
cdr3_nt: TGCAGCGTTGACTCAGGGGTCGCAGATACGCAGTATTTT

clone_size: .
cdr3_length: 13
v_call: TRBV2
d_call: TRBD1
j_call: TRBJ1-4
cdr3_aa: CASSLRDREKLFF
cdr3_nt: TGTGCCAGCAGTTTAAGGGACAGGGAAAAACTGTTTTTT

clone_size: .
cdr3_length: 13
v_call: TRBV18
d_call: .
j_call: TRBJ1-1
cdr3_aa: CASSRSGRTEAFF
cdr3_nt: TGTGCCAGCTCTCGGAGCGGGCGCACTGAAGCTTTCTTT

clone_size: .
cdr3_length: 16
v_call: TRBV30
d_call: .
j_call: TRBJ1-3
cdr3_aa: CAWSREDPSSGNTIYF
cdr3_nt: TGTGCCTGGAGCAGGGAGGACCCAAGCTCTGGAAACACCATATATTTT

clone_size: .
cdr3_length: 14
v_call: TRBV19
d_call: .
j_call: TRBJ1-1
cdr3_aa: CASSIREVYTEAFF
cdr3_nt: TGTGCCAGTAGTATTAGAGAGGTCTACACTGAAGCTTTCTTT

clone_size: .
cdr3_length: 16
v_call: TRBV9
d_call: .
j_call: TRBJ2-1
cdr3_aa: CASSEGPGVETYEQFF
cdr3_nt: TGTGCCAGCAGCGAGGGTCCGGGGGTGGAGACATATGAGCAGTTCTTC

clone_size: .
cdr3_length: 14
v_call: TRBV5-1
d_call: TRBD1
j_call: TRBJ1-4
cdr3_aa: CASRDRNNNEKLFF
cdr3_nt: TGCGCCAGTCGGGACAGGAACAATAATGAAAAACTGTTTTTT

clone_size: .
cdr3_length: 13
v_call: TRBV10-1
d_call: .
j_call: TRBJ1-5
cdr3_aa: CASSGLRDQPQHF
cdr3_nt: TGCGCCAGCTCGGGGTTGAGGGATCAGCCCCAGCATTTT

clone_size: .
cdr3_length: 14
v_call: TRBV7-2
d_call: TRBD1
j_call: TRBJ1-3
cdr3_aa: CASSLQTGGSTIYF
cdr3_nt: TGTGCCAGCAGCCTACAGACAGGGGGTTCGACCATATATTTT

clone_size: .
cdr3_length: 15
v_call: TRBV14
d_call: TRBD1
j_call: TRBJ2-3
cdr3_aa: CASSRQGKFTDTQYF
cdr3_nt: TGTGCCAGCAGCCGACAGGGAAAATTCACAGATACGCAGTATTTT

clone_size: .
cdr3_length: 15
v_call: TRBV7-6
d_call: .
j_call: TRBJ2-1
cdr3_aa: CASSLATGRYNEQFF
cdr3_nt: TGTGCCAGCAGCTTAGCGACAGGGAGGTACAATGAGCAGTTCTTC

clone_size: .
cdr3_length: 13
v_call: TRBV19
d_call: .
j_call: TRBJ2-2
cdr3_aa: CASSIQSTGELFF
cdr3_nt: TGTGCCAGTAGTATCCAGTCCACCGGGGAGCTGTTTTTT

clone_size: .
cdr3_length: 15
v_call: TRBV19
d_call: .
j_call: TRBJ2-2
cdr3_aa: CASSTPRGRAGELFF
cdr3_nt: TGTGCCAGTAGTACTCCCAGGGGACGAGCCGGGGAGCTGTTTTTT

clone_size: .
cdr3_length: 14
v_call: TRBV10-3
d_call: .
j_call: TRBJ1-3
cdr3_aa: CAISDPYSGNTIYF
cdr3_nt: TGTGCCATCAGTGATCCGTACTCTGGAAACACCATATATTTT

clone_size: once
cdr3_length: 16
v_call: TRBV27
d_call: TRBD1
j_call: TRBJ1-5
cdr3_aa: CASRLEGQGVFQPQHF
cdr3_nt: TGTGCCAGCAGGCTGGAGGGACAGGGTGTATTTCAGCCCCAGCATTTT

clone_size: .
cdr3_length: 14
v_call: TRBV5-4
d_call: .
j_call: TRBJ2-3
cdr3_aa: CASSFPTSTDTQYF
cdr3_nt: TGTGCCAGCAGCTTCCCCACTAGCACAGATACGCAGTATTTT

clone_size: .
cdr3_length: 15
v_call: TRBV7-3
d_call: .
j_call: TRBJ1-3
cdr3_aa: CASSLNPGSGNTIYF
cdr3_nt: TGTGCCAGCAGCTTAAACCCGGGGTCGGGAAACACCATATATTTT

clone_size: .
cdr3_length: 15
v_call: TRBV7-2
d_call: TRBD2
j_call: TRBJ2-2
cdr3_aa: CASSVVAGVAGELFF
cdr3_nt: TGTGCCAGCAGCGTCGTAGCGGGAGTGGCCGGGGAGCTGTTTTTT

clone_size: .
cdr3_length: 16
v_call: TRBV18
d_call: TRBD2
j_call: TRBJ2-3
cdr3_aa: CASSPFRTSGTDTQYF
cdr3_nt: TGTGCCAGCTCACCCTTTCGGACTAGCGGCACAGATACGCAGTATTTT

clone_size: .
cdr3_length: 15
v_call: TRBV24-1
d_call: .
j_call: TRBJ1-5
cdr3_aa: CATSSSRGGNQPQHF
cdr3_nt: TGTGCCACCAGTAGTTCCAGGGGAGGGAATCAGCCCCAGCATTTT

clone_size: .
cdr3_length: 12
v_call: TRBV7-8
d_call: .
j_call: TRBJ1-2
cdr3_aa: CASSLVGSGYTF
cdr3_nt: TGTGCCAGCAGCTTAGTGGGCTCGGGCTACACCTTC

clone_size: .
cdr3_length: 15
v_call: TRBV7-8
d_call: .
j_call: TRBJ2-7
cdr3_aa: CASSLAVAEPREQYF
cdr3_nt: TGTGCCAGCAGCTTAGCTGTGGCAGAACCTCGTGAGCAGTACTTC

clone_size: .
cdr3_length: 15
v_call: TRBV19
d_call: TRBD1
j_call: TRBJ2-5
cdr3_aa: CASGSPNRGQETQYF
cdr3_nt: TGTGCCAGCGGTAGTCCGAACAGGGGTCAAGAGACCCAGTACTTC

clone_size: .
cdr3_length: 15
v_call: TRBV9
d_call: TRBD2
j_call: TRBJ2-3
cdr3_aa: CASSVSGGSTDTQYF
cdr3_nt: TGTGCCAGCAGCGTAAGCGGGGGAAGCACAGATACGCAGTATTTT

clone_size: .
cdr3_length: 17
v_call: TRBV13
d_call: .
j_call: TRBJ2-2
cdr3_aa: CASSPTGRQANTGELFF
cdr3_nt: TGTGCCAGCAGCCCCACGGGGAGACAGGCTAACACCGGGGAGCTGTTTTTT

clone_size: .
cdr3_length: 14
v_call: TRBV27
d_call: .
j_call: TRBJ2-7
cdr3_aa: CASRSGLSSYEQYF
cdr3_nt: TGTGCCAGCAGATCGGGACTGAGCTCCTACGAGCAGTACTTC

clone_size: .
cdr3_length: 14
v_call: TRBV29-1
d_call: .
j_call: TRBJ2-5
cdr3_aa: CSVERARTQETQYF
cdr3_nt: TGCAGCGTGGAGCGGGCCAGGACCCAAGAGACCCAGTACTTC

clone_size: .
cdr3_length: 14
v_call: TRBV6-5
d_call: .
j_call: TRBJ2-3
cdr3_aa: CASLLALSTDTQYF
cdr3_nt: TGTGCCAGTCTGCTAGCGCTCAGCACAGATACGCAGTATTTT

clone_size: .
cdr3_length: 16
v_call: TRBV5-6
d_call: .
j_call: TRBJ1-5
cdr3_aa: CASSQFGWESNQPQHF
cdr3_nt: TGTGCCAGCAGCCAATTCGGGTGGGAGAGCAATCAGCCCCAGCATTTT

clone_size: .
cdr3_length: 14
v_call: TRBV13
d_call: .
j_call: TRBJ2-4
cdr3_aa: CASSLEGGKNIQYF
cdr3_nt: TGTGCCAGCAGCTTAGAAGGGGGCAAAAACATTCAGTACTTC

clone_size: .
cdr3_length: 11
v_call: TRBV20-1
d_call: TRBD1
j_call: TRBJ1-1
cdr3_aa: CSAVGQGRAFF
cdr3_nt: TGCAGTGCTGTCGGACAGGGACGAGCTTTCTTT

clone_size: .
cdr3_length: 16
v_call: TRBV9
d_call: .
j_call: TRBJ1-4
cdr3_aa: CASSGGDGPTNEKLFF
cdr3_nt: TGTGCCAGCAGCGGGGGGGACGGCCCAACTAATGAAAAACTGTTTTTT

clone_size: few
cdr3_length: 14
v_call: TRBV18
d_call: .
j_call: TRBJ1-3
cdr3_aa: CASSPQSSGNTIYF
cdr3_nt: TGTGCCAGCTCACCACAGAGCTCTGGAAACACCATATATTTT

clone_size: .
cdr3_length: 16
v_call: TRBV29-1
d_call: .
j_call: TRBJ1-4
cdr3_aa: CSVGGVRGHGNEKLFF
cdr3_nt: TGCAGCGTTGGGGGGGTGAGGGGCCATGGGAATGAAAAACTGTTTTTT